The sequence of this T cell receptor beta chain was determined in a study of T cells expressing NK-cell markers. As for the study in general: The eight sequenced donors comprised seven who were HCMV-seropositive and one who was seronegative.

Broader study findings: Dominant NKG2C+ clonotype frequencies of roughly 1.0-7.5% of CD8+ T cells were measured in about 6 donors. Expanded clones of NKG2C+ T cells had an unclear HCMV specificity. These same clonotypes (in a handful of donors) also led the CD3+CD56-NKG2C+ fraction.

As for this clonotype: Its antigen is as yet unknown.

This CDR3 has 15 residues. Reanalyzing the 5' RACE reads, TCRdb keeps one entry per CDR3 protein, without DNA. This table holds roughly 350,000 distinct CDR3 sequences. The sequence was obtained from a man aged 18-75 years in good health. Sequencing was performed on blood T cells: a sorted CD56 or NKG2C T cell subset, CD4+ or CD8+ T cells, or bulk PBMC T cells (not recorded which). J is TRBJ2-1 and V is TRBV12-3 or TRBV12-4; TCRdb outputs TRBD2, but without DNA this stays unchecked. CDR3 loop: CASRLKSAGSNEQFF.